This is a list of T cell receptor beta chains from one sample in a study of long-term antiretroviral therapy in people with HIV. Sequencing was performed with immunoSEQ multiplex PCR; in TCRdb, only in-frame clones are kept and a portion is missing. The profile shows roughly 22,000 clones, 84% of them singletons. The sample consisted of unsorted PBMCs, taken 3 years after starting antiretroviral therapy. Source of these receptors: a man in his fifties with HIV. Both conserved end residues are part of each CDR3. Fields, in order: clone size, D gene, J gene, V gene, CDR3 DNA, CDR3 protein. A D gene is named only where the DNA matches it firmly. Rows may omit the clone size; those that give it use once, few, many or a size class.

>-|TRBD1|TRBJ1-2|TRBV18
TGTGCCAGCTCACCCGGGACAGTCTATGGCTACACCTTC
CASSPGTVYGYTF
>-|TRBD1|TRBJ1-5|TRBV9
TGTGCCAGCAGCATTGGGACAGCTGAGGGGCAGCCCCAGCATTTT
CASSIGTAEGQPQHF
>-|-|TRBJ1-2|TRBV30
TGTGCCTGGAGGGTGGGGTGGAACTATGGCTACACCTTC
CAWRVGWNYGYTF
>medium-sized|TRBD1|TRBJ1-2|TRBV5-4
TGTGCCAGCAGCTCCGACAGGGGGTTCGGGTATGGCTACACCTTC
CASSSDRGFGYGYTF
>-|TRBD1|TRBJ2-7|TRBV18
TGTGCCAGCTCCCCCGGGACAGTCTCCTACGAGCAGTACTTC
CASSPGTVSYEQYF
>-|-|TRBJ1-1|TRBV18
TGTGCCAGCTGCTCAGATGACACTGAAGCTTTCTTT
CASCSDDTEAFF
>-|TRBD1|TRBJ1-3|TRBV19
TGTGCCAGTAGTCGGGGACAGGGAGGAAACACCATATATTTT
CASSRGQGGNTIYF
>medium-sized|-|TRBJ1-3|TRBV14
TGTGCCAGCAGCCAAGCACAGCTCGGAAACACCATATATTTT
CASSQAQLGNTIYF
>-|-|TRBJ1-2|TRBV19
TGTGCCAGTAGTATTCCGGGGATGGACTATGGCTACACCTTC
CASSIPGMDYGYTF
>few|-|TRBJ2-7|TRBV11-3
TGTGCCAGCAGCCCCCTTGACTACGAGCAGTACTTC
CASSPLDYEQYF
>once|TRBD1|TRBJ1-1|TRBV7-2
TGTGCCAGCAGCTTCTCGACAGGGACTGAAGCTTTCTTT
CASSFSTGTEAFF
>-|-|TRBJ1-6|TRBV5-1
TGTGCCAGCAGCTTGGACGGACTGATTAATTCACCCCTCCACTTT
CASSLDGLINSPLHF
>-|TRBD1|TRBJ2-2|TRBV5-1
TGCGCCAGCAACAACAGGGGGCGCGGGGAGCTGTTTTTT
CASNNRGRGELFF
>-|-|TRBJ1-2|TRBV20-1
TGCAGTGCTCTAAACGGGTTTGGCTACACCTTC
CSALNGFGYTF
>-|TRBD1|TRBJ2-7|TRBV28
TGTGCCAGCAGCTATAGCGAAGGGGACAGGGGATACGAGCAGTACTTC
CASSYSEGDRGYEQYF
>-|-|TRBJ2-7|TRBV7-3
TGTGCCAGCAGCTTCGAAGGGGGATATCAGTACTTC
CASSFEGGYQYF
>-|-|TRBJ1-2|TRBV18
TGTGCCAGCTCACCACCGGGACCCTGGGGCTACACCTTC
CASSPPGPWGYTF
>-|TRBD1|TRBJ1-2|TRBV18
TGTGCCAGCTCACCCGGGACAGTGAACTATGGCTACACCTTC
CASSPGTVNYGYTF
>-|-|TRBJ1-1|TRBV30
TGTGCCTGGAGACGGACTTTGAACACTGAAGCTTTCTTT
CAWRRTLNTEAFF
>-|-|TRBJ1-6|TRBV7-3
TGTGCCAGCAGCGCAGACAGTTACAATTCACCCCTCCACTTT
CASSADSYNSPLHF
>-|TRBD2|TRBJ2-7|TRBV18
TGTGCCAGCTCACCACCGCTTGGCGGGGGGGCCTACGAGCAGTACTTC
CASSPPLGGGAYEQYF
>-|-|TRBJ2-1|TRBV7-8
TGTGCCAGCAGCTTAGGCGTCAATGAGCAGTTCTTC
CASSLGVNEQFF
>-|-|TRBJ1-4|TRBV7-9
TGTGCCAGCAGCTTTAGTGAAAAACTGTTTTTT
CASSFSEKLFF
>-|-|TRBJ2-7|TRBV5-1
TGCGCCAGCAGCTTCAAACGGGACACGTCCTACGAGCAGTACTTC
CASSFKRDTSYEQYF
>-|TRBD1|TRBJ2-7|TRBV18
TGTGCCAGCTCACGCCGGGACAGGCCCTACGAGCAGTACTTC
CASSRRDRPYEQYF
>-|TRBD2|TRBJ2-3|TRBV7-3
TGTGCCAGCAGCCCTCGGACTAGCGGGGGTGAAGATACGCAGTATTTT
CASSPRTSGGEDTQYF